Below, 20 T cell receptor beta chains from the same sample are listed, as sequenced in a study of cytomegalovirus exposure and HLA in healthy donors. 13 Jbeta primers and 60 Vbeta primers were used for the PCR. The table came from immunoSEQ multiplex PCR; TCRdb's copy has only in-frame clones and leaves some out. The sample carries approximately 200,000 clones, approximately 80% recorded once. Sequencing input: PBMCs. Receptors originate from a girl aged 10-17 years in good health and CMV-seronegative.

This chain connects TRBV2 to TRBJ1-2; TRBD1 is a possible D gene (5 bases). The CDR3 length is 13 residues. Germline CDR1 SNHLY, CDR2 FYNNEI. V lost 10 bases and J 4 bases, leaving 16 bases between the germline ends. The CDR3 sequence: CATQAGKAYGYTF. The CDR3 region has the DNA TGTGCCACGCAAGCAGGGAAGGCCTATGGCTACACCTTC.

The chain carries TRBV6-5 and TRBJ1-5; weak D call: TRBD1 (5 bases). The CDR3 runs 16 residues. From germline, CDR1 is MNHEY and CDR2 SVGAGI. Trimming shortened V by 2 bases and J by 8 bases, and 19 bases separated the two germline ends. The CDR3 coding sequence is TGTGCCAGCAGTTACCCACCGGGCGGAGGGGTTAAGCCCCAGCATTTT. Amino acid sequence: CASSYPPGGGVKPQHF.

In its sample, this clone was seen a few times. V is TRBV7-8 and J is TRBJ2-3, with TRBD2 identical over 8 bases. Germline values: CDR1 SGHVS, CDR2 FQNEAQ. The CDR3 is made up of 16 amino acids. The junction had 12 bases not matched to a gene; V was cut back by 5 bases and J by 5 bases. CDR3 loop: CASSKFGGAGLDTQYF. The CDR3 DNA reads TGTGCCAGCAGCAAGTTCGGGGGGGCAGGTCTAGATACGCAGTATTTT.

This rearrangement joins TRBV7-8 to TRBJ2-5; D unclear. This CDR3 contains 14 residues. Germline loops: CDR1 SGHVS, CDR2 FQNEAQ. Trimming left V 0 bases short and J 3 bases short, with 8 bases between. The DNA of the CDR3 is TGTGCCAGCAGCTTAGCCCTATCCGAAGAGACCCAGTACTTC. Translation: CASSLALSEETQYF. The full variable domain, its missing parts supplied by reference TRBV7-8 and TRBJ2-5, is GAGVSQSPRYKVAKRGQDVALRCDPISGHVSLFWYQQALGQGPEFLTYFQNEAQLDKSGLPSDRFFAERPEGSVSTLKIQRTQQEDSAVYLCASSLALSEETQYFGPGTRLLVL.

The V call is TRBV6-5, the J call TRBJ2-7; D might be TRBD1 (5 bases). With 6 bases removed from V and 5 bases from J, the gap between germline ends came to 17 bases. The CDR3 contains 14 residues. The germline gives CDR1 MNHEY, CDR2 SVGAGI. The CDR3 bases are TGTGCCAGCAGGACAAGACAAGGGGCCGACGAGCAGTACTTC. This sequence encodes CASRTRQGADEQYF.

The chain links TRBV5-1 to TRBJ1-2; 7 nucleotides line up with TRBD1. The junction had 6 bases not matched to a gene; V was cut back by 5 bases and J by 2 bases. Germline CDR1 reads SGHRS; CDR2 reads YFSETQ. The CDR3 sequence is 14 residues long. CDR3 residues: CASRAGTDNYGYTF. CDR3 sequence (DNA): TGCGCCAGCAGGGCCGGGACAGACAACTATGGCTACACCTTC.

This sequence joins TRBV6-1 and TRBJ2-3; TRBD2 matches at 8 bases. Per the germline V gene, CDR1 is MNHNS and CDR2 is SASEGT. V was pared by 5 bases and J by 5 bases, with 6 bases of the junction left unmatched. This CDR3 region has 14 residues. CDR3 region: CASSPAGAKDTQYF. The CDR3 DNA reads TGTGCCAGCAGTCCAGCGGGGGCAAAAGATACGCAGTATTTT.

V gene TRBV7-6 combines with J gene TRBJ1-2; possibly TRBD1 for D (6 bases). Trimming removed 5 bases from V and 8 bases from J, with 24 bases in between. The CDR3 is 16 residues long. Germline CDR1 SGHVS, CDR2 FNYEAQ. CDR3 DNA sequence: TGTGCCAGCAGCCTGAATTCAGGGGAGATGGCGTTAGGCTACACCTTC. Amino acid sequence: CASSLNSGEMALGYTF.

The CDR3 is CASSIRVTGDRFTEAFF. The CDR3 DNA reads as TGTGCCAGTAGTATTCGCGTGACAGGGGATCGGTTCACTGAAGCTTTCTTT. The rearrangement uses TRBV19 and TRBJ1-1; 8 bases agree with TRBD1. Germline values: CDR1 LNHDA, CDR2 SQIVND (reference sequence). The CDR3 consists of 17 residues. Unmatched junction bases numbered 13, after V lost 3 bases and J lost 4 bases.

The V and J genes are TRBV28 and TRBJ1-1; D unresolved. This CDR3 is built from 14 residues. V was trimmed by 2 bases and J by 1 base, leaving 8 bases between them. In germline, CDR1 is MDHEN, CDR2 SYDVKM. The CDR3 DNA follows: TGTGCCAGCAGTTTAGCGAAGAAGAACACTGAAGCTTTCTTT. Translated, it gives CASSLAKKNTEAFF.

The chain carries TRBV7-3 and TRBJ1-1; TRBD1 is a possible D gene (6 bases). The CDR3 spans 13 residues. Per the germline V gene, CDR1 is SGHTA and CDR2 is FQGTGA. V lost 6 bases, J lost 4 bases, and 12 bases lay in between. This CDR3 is CASRQGVGTEAFF. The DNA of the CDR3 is TGTGCCAGCAGACAGGGAGTAGGCACTGAAGCTTTCTTT.

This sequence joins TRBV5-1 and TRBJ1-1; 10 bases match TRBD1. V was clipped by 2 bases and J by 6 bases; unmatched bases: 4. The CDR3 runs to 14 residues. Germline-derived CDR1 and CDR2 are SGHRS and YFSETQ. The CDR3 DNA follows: TGCGCCAGCAGCTTTGACAGGGGGCGGCCTGAAGCTTTCTTT. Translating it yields CASSFDRGRPEAFF.

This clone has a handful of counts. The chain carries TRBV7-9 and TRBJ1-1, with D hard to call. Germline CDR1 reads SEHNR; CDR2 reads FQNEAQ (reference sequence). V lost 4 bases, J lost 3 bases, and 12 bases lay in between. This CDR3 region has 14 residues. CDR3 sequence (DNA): TGTGCCAGCAGCTCCCAGGCCGGCTACACTGAAGCTTTCTTT. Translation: CASSSQAGYTEAFF.

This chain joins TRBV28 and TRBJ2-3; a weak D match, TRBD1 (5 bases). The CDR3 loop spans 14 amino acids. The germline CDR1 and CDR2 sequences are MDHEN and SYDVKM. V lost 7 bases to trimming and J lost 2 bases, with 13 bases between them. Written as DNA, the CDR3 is TGTGCCAGCACTACACAGGTTCCCACAGATACGCAGTATTTT. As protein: CASTTQVPTDTQYF.

The CDR3 here is CASSADLRATNTGELFF. The CDR3 DNA follows: TGCGCCAGCAGCGCTGACTTGCGGGCGACGAACACCGGGGAGCTGTTTTTT. This sequence joins TRBV4-1 and TRBJ2-2, with D tentatively TRBD2 (5 bases). Between the trimmed V and J ends, which lost 5 bases and 0 bases, there was a span of 16 bases. Germline V gives CDR1 MGHRA, CDR2 YSYEKL. CDR3 size: 17 residues.

DNA for the CDR3: TGTGCCAGTAGTATCCAGGGGGCGAACTATGGCTACACCTTC. It codes for CASSIQGANYGYTF. The chain uses TRBV19 and TRBJ1-2, with 8 bases identical to TRBD1. There are 14 residues in the CDR3. V dropped 3 bases and J dropped 2; count of bases not matched to a gene: 2. Germline lookup yields CDR1 LNHDA and CDR2 SQIVND (reference sequence).

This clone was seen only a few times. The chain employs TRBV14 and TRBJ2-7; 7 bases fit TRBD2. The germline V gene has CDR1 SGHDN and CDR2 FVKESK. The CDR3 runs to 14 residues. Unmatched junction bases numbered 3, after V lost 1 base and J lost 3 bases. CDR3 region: CASSQGTRGYEQYF. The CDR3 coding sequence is TGTGCCAGCAGCCAAGGGACTAGAGGCTACGAGCAGTACTTC.

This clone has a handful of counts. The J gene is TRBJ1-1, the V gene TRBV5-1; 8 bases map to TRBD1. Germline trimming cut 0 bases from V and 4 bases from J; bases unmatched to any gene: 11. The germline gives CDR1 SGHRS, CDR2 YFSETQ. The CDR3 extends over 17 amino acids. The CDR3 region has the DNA TGCGCCAGCAGCTTGGCCCGATACGGACAGGGAACCACTGAAGCTTTCTTT. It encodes CASSLARYGQGTTEAFF.

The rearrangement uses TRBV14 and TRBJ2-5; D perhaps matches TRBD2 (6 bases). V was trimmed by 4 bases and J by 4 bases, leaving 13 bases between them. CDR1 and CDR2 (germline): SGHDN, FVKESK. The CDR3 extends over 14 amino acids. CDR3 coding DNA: TGTGCCAGCAGCCGAACCCGGGACTTAGAGACCCAGTACTTC. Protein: CASSRTRDLETQYF.

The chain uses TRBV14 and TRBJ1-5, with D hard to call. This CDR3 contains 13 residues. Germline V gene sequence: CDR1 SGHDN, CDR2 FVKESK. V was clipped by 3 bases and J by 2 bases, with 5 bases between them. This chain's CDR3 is CASSQSGNQPQHF. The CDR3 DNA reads TGTGCCAGCAGCCAGTCTGGCAATCAGCCCCAGCATTTT. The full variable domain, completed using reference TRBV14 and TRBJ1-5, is EAGVTQFPSHSVIEKGQTVTLRCDPISGHDNLYWYRRVMGKEIKFLLHFVKESKQDESGMPNNRFLAERTGGTYSTLKVQPAELEDSGVYFCASSQSGNQPQHFGDGTRLSIL.